Shown below are 26 T cell receptor beta chains from a single sample sequenced in a study of shared clonotypes between healthy human individuals. Positive CCR7 selection of CD45RO-negative cells yielded the naive CD8 cells, and terminally differentiated effector memory CD45RA+ cells were excluded. Profiling relied on immunoSEQ multiplex PCR, and the TCRdb table lists in-frame clones only, not all of them. The sample lists about 2.1 million clones, 93% occurring once. What was sequenced was naive CD8+ T cells from PBMCs. The receptor source for this set is a man between 18 and 29 years old in good health. Some clones in this sample may be carry-over from other donors' samples.

The chain combines TRBV4-2 with TRBJ2-1; 7 nucleotides agree with TRBD2. Germline V gene sequence: CDR1 LGHNA, CDR2 YNFKEQ. V lost 4 bases and J lost 8; bases outside the gene matches: 11. The CDR3 covers 15 residues. The CDR3 sequence is CASSPRTGREHEQFF. Written as DNA, the CDR3 is TGTGCCAGCAGCCCGAGGACGGGGAGGGAGCATGAGCAGTTCTTC.

Of note for this clone: Other DNA variants within this sample encode the same CDR3. The rearrangement joins TRBV5-1 to TRBJ2-7; D perhaps matches TRBD1 (6 bases). The CDR3 has 15 amino acids. Germline assignment: CDR1 SGHRS and CDR2 YFSETQ. V was cut by 0 bases and J by 0 bases, with 10 bases left in between. Here the CDR3 DNA reads TGCGCCAGCAGCTTGGCGCAGGGGTCCTCCTACGAGCAGTACTTC. The encoded protein is CASSLAQGSSYEQYF.

The chain employs TRBV27 and TRBJ2-7; the match to TRBD1 covers 9 bases. This CDR3 is 15 amino acids long. CDR1 MNHEY and CDR2 SMNVEV come from the germline V gene (reference sequence). J was trimmed by 4 bases and V by 8 bases; bases with no gene match: 12. The CDR3 reads CASGTRDRVRYEQYF. The CDR3 DNA reads TGTGCCAGCGGTACCCGGGACAGGGTAAGGTACGAGCAGTACTTC.

The CDR3 region has the DNA TGTGCCAGCAGTTTTGAGGGAGGCTATGGCTACACCTTC. It is translated as CASSFEGGYGYTF. The gene calls are TRBV6-5 and TRBJ1-2; no clear D gene. The CDR3 loop spans 13 amino acids. V gave up 4 bases and J gave up 4 bases, with 10 bases separating them. CDR1 MNHEY and CDR2 SVGAGI come from the germline V gene.

The chain combines TRBV11-2 with TRBJ2-7; 10 nucleotides align to TRBD2. From germline, CDR1 is SGHAT and CDR2 FQNNGV. Unmatched junction bases numbered 10, after V lost 7 bases and J lost 4 bases. There are 15 residues in the CDR3. The CDR3 DNA sequence: TGTGCCAGCACCAGAGGAACTAGCGGGAAGTACGAGCAGTACTTC. It codes for CASTRGTSGKYEQYF.

The chain uses TRBV29-1 and TRBJ1-4; TRBD1 might be the D (5 bases). The germline gives CDR1 SQVTM, CDR2 ANQGSEA. The CDR3 is 12 amino acids. V lost 4 bases and J 7 bases, leaving 10 bases between the germline ends. CDR3 loop: CSVGRGGEKLFF. The CDR3 bases are TGCAGCGTTGGAAGGGGCGGTGAAAAACTGTTTTTT. Complete variable domain (other parts from reference TRBV29-1 and TRBJ1-4): SAVISQKPSRDICQRGTSLTIQCQVDSQVTMMFWYRQQPGQSLTLIATANQGSEATYESGFVIDKFPISRPNLTFSTLTVSNMSPEDSSIYLCSVGRGGEKLFFGSGTQLSVL.

The count of this clone is one. The chain combines TRBV27 with TRBJ1-4; D may be TRBD1 (5 bases). Germline loops: CDR1 MNHEY, CDR2 SMNVEV (reference sequence). The CDR3 covers 14 residues. Between the trimmed V and J ends, which lost 5 bases and 5 bases, there was a span of 12 bases. As DNA, the CDR3 is TGTGCCAGCAGTACGACAGTTGGAAATGAAAAACTGTTTTTT. Translating gives CASSTTVGNEKLFF.

This clone was seen a single time. This specimen includes other DNA sequences encoding the same CDR3. The chain couples TRBV5-1 to TRBJ2-2; perhaps TRBD1 as D (5 bases). Trimming took 2 bases from V and 4 from J, leaving 12 bases between them. The CDR3 totals 15 residues. CDR1 is SGHRS and CDR2 is YFSETQ in the germline V gene. CDR3 nucleotide sequence: TGCGCCAGCAGCTTCCGGCAGGGCGGCACCGGGGAGCTGTTTTTT. Translating gives CASSFRQGGTGELFF.

V is TRBV10-3 and J is TRBJ1-2, with 8 bases lining up with TRBD1. CDR1 is ENHRY, CDR2 SYGVKD, per germline. The V gene end was trimmed by 5 bases and the J gene end by 5 bases; junction bases not matched to a gene: 10. This CDR3 comprises 15 residues. The CDR3: CAISFSQGQGYGYTF. The DNA for the CDR3 is TGTGCCATCAGTTTCTCCCAAGGACAGGGATATGGCTACACCTTC.

This clone showed up just once. This chain links TRBV30 with TRBJ2-7; the D call may be TRBD1 or TRBD2 (5 bases each). The CDR3 runs 15 residues. The V end lost 3 bases, the J end lost 0 bases, and 15 bases lay between the germline ends. Germline lookup yields CDR1 GTSNPN and CDR2 SVGIG (reference sequence). The CDR3 DNA reads as TGTGCCTGGAGGTCACCGGGACGGCCCTCCTACGAGCAGTACTTC. Residues: CAWRSPGRPSYEQYF.

This chain connects TRBV19 to TRBJ1-5; 7 nucleotides align to TRBD1. The CDR3 sequence is 15 residues long. Germline-derived CDR1 and CDR2 are LNHDA and SQIVND (reference sequence). V lost 5 bases, J lost 0 bases, and 4 bases stayed unmatched. The CDR3 nucleotides are TGTGCCAGTAGTCTCAACAGGGGTAGCAATCAGCCCCAGCATTTT. It encodes CASSLNRGSNQPQHF.

Regarding this clone: Other DNA sequences in the sample encode the same CDR3. The chain joins TRBV4-1 to TRBJ1-5, with D hard to call. There are 12 residues in the CDR3. Germline assignment: CDR1 MGHRA and CDR2 YSYEKL. V lost 1 base and J lost 7, with 5 bases in between. The CDR3 sequence: CASSQAGQPQHF. CDR3 coding DNA: TGCGCCAGCAGCCAAGCCGGACAGCCCCAGCATTTT.

The chain recombines TRBV13 with TRBJ2-7; D gene unclear. This CDR3 region has 16 residues. V lost 6 bases and J 2 bases, leaving 20 bases between the germline ends. Germline lookup yields CDR1 PRHDT and CDR2 FYEKMQ (reference sequence). CDR3 loop: CASSRPGWGTAYEQYF. The CDR3, as DNA: TGTGCCAGCAGTCGACCCGGGTGGGGTACGGCCTACGAGCAGTACTTC. The full variable domain, with the rest looked up from reference TRBV13 and TRBJ2-7, is AAGVIQSPRHLIKEKRETATLKCYPIPRHDTVYWYQQGPGQDPQFLISFYEKMQSDKGSIPDRFSAQQFSDYHSELNMSSLELGDSALYFCASSRPGWGTAYEQYFGPGTRLTVT.

The chain links TRBV12-5 to TRBJ2-1; D might be TRBD2 (5 bases). Germline CDR1 and CDR2: LGHNT and FRNRAP. This CDR3 has 14 amino acids. V was trimmed by 0 bases and J by 5 bases, leaving 8 bases between them. The CDR3 nucleotides are TGTGCTAGTGGTTTGGTACTAGGAAACAATGAGCAGTTCTTC. Its protein is CASGLVLGNNEQFF.

The rearrangement links TRBV5-6 to TRBJ2-1, with a possible D match to TRBD2 (6 bases). The germline V and J ends were trimmed by 4 bases and 2 bases, with 10 bases remaining between them. The CDR3 extends over 14 amino acids. Per the germline V gene, CDR1 is SGHDT and CDR2 is YYEEEE. This chain's CDR3 is CASSLRRAYNEQFF. Written as DNA, the CDR3 is TGTGCCAGCAGCCTTCGGAGGGCCTACAATGAGCAGTTCTTC.

In this sample, this clone turned up a few times. Other nucleotide sequences from this sample produce the same CDR3. V and J are TRBV9 and TRBJ2-7; 11 nucleotides agree with TRBD1. Germline lookup yields CDR1 SGDLS and CDR2 YYNGEE. This CDR3 has 14 amino acids. Trimming at V came to 3 bases and at J to 3 bases, leaving 2 bases not matched to a gene. The CDR3 is CASSAGQGVYEQYF. CDR3 DNA sequence: TGTGCCAGCAGCGCGGGACAGGGGGTCTACGAGCAGTACTTC.

The rearrangement uses TRBV7-3 and TRBJ1-1, with TRBD1 matching 7 bases. Germline V lookup: CDR1 SGHTA, CDR2 FQGTGA. V was pared by 4 bases and J by 6 bases, with 8 bases of the junction left unmatched. The CDR3 extends over 14 amino acids. CDR3 residues: CASSSSGGIAEAFF. For the CDR3, the DNA is TGTGCCAGCAGCTCGTCAGGGGGGATCGCTGAAGCTTTCTTT.

V usage is TRBV5-1 and J usage is TRBJ2-1; weak D call: TRBD2 (7 bases). Between the trimmed V and J ends, which lost 1 base and 7 bases, there was a span of 24 bases. This CDR3 region has 18 residues. Looked up from germline, CDR1 is SGHRS and CDR2 is YFSETQ. The CDR3 region has the DNA TGCGCCAGCAGCTTGATCGTGACCGGATTTGGGGGGGCAAATGAGCAGTTCTTC. Translated: CASSLIVTGFGGANEQFF.

The chain recombines TRBV11-2 with TRBJ2-7, with unresolved D. Germline lookup yields CDR1 SGHAT and CDR2 FQNNGV. V was shortened by 5 bases and J by 3 bases, with 11 bases between the two germline ends. The CDR3 has 13 amino acids. CDR3 DNA: TGTGCCAGCAGCACATCCCCCCACTACGAGCAGTACTTC. This codes for CASSTSPHYEQYF. The full variable domain, completed using reference TRBV11-2 and TRBJ2-7, is EAGVAQSPRYKIIEKRQSVAFWCNPISGHATLYWYQQILGQGPKLLIQFQNNGVVDDSQLPKDRFSAERLKGVDSTLKIQPAKLEDSAVYLCASSTSPHYEQYFGPGTRLTVT.

This chain uses TRBV27 with TRBJ2-1; possible D gene TRBD1, 5 bases. The CDR3 consists of 16 residues. The V gene lost 6 bases and the J gene lost 0 bases, with 15 bases spanning the gap. Germline CDR1 reads MNHEY; CDR2 reads SMNVEV (reference sequence). CDR3 coding DNA: TGTGCCAGCAGGGAAGGGGCTGGAAGCTCCTACAATGAGCAGTTCTTC. This codes for CASREGAGSSYNEQFF.

The J gene is TRBJ1-5, the V gene TRBV27; 8 nucleotides match TRBD1. V lost 4 bases to trimming and J lost 7 bases; unmatched junction nucleotides: 15. Germline loops: CDR1 MNHEY, CDR2 SMNVEV (reference sequence). This CDR3 has 17 residues. The CDR3 sequence is CASSSTRVDRGRQPQHF. The CDR3 nucleotides are TGTGCCAGCAGTTCAACCCGGGTAGACAGGGGCCGGCAGCCCCAGCATTTT.

Note on this clone: Different DNA sequences within this sample yield the same CDR3. This chain connects TRBV11-2 to TRBJ2-7; D ambiguous. Germline CDR1 reads SGHAT; CDR2 reads FQNNGV. V was trimmed by 1 base and J by 4 bases, leaving 11 bases between them. This CDR3 has 14 amino acids. This chain's CDR3 is CASSLVGLGYEQYF. CDR3 DNA: TGTGCCAGCAGCTTAGTAGGTCTCGGGTACGAGCAGTACTTC.

This sequence joins TRBV15 and TRBJ2-5; D unclear. The CDR3 is made up of 14 amino acids. Per the germline V gene, CDR1 is LNHNV and CDR2 is YYDKDF (reference sequence). Between the trimmed V and J ends, which lost 0 bases and 4 bases, there was a span of 9 bases. The CDR3 nucleotides are TGTGCCACCAGCAGAGAGGGGTACGGAGAGACCCAGTACTTC. Amino acid sequence: CATSREGYGETQYF.

The rearrangement links TRBV4-1 to TRBJ2-7, with 13 bases lining up with TRBD2. V lost 6 bases, J lost 4 bases, and 6 bases stayed unmatched. This CDR3 comprises 15 residues. Germline V gives CDR1 MGHRA, CDR2 YSYEKL. This CDR3 reads CASSRLAGGEYEQYF. CDR3 bases: TGCGCCAGCAGTCGACTAGCGGGAGGCGAATACGAGCAGTACTTC.

The rearrangement joins TRBV10-3 to TRBJ2-1; weak D call: TRBD2 (6 bases). V was pared by 4 bases and J by 2 bases, with 21 bases between. Germline CDR1 ENHRY, CDR2 SYGVKD. The length of the CDR3 is 18 residues. CDR3 nucleotide sequence: TGTGCCATCAGTGTCCCTAGCGACAAGCTTATGACCTACAATGAGCAGTTCTTC. Its translation is CAISVPSDKLMTYNEQFF.

On this clone: Other DNA sequences in the same sample also yield this CDR3. The gene calls are TRBV6-6 and TRBJ2-7; D remains ambiguous. Per germline, CDR1 MNHNY and CDR2 SVGAGI (reference sequence). The CDR3 runs 11 residues. Trimming took off 5 bases at V and 3 bases at J, with 5 bases between the two ends. The CDR3 here is CASSPDYEQYF. Written as DNA, the CDR3 is TGTGCCAGCAGTCCCGACTACGAGCAGTACTTC.